Following are 30 T cell receptor beta chains from one sample sequenced in a study of blood T cell repertoires in COVID-19. Only in-frame clones appear in the TCRdb table, and some are missing; sequencing was by immunoSEQ multiplex PCR. The repertoire holds 150,000 to 200,000 clones, around 80% seen once, with about 7% in the top ten. What was sequenced was peripheral blood. The receptors originated from a man between 65 and 80 years old with active or convalescent COVID-19.

The V call is TRBV29-1, the J call TRBJ2-3; 9 bases are a match to TRBD2. The CDR3 is 17 amino acids. Looked up from germline, CDR1 is SQVTM and CDR2 is ANQGSEA. Trimming removed 0 bases from V and 2 bases from J; junction bases left unmatched: 9. The CDR3: CSVEDPASGAVTDTQYF. The CDR3 DNA sequence: TGCAGCGTTGAAGATCCGGCTAGCGGGGCTGTCACAGATACGCAGTATTTT.

This chain links TRBV10-2 with TRBJ2-7, with 7 bases fitting TRBD1. The CDR3 runs to 14 residues. Germline lookup yields CDR1 WSHSY and CDR2 SAAADI. Trimming cost V 5 bases and J 5 bases; bases outside gene matches: 9. The CDR3, as DNA: TGCGCCAGCAGTAGTAACAGGGGTCTCAACGAGCAGTACTTC. Translation: CASSSNRGLNEQYF.

The chain employs TRBV2 and TRBJ2-5, with D uncertain. V lost 4 bases, J lost 3 bases, and 15 bases lay in between. The CDR3 is made up of 15 amino acids. The V gene's germline CDR1 is SNHLY and CDR2 FYNNEI. Here the CDR3 reads CASSVSRNEKETQYF. CDR3 nucleotides: TGTGCCAGCAGTGTTTCTAGAAACGAAAAAGAGACCCAGTACTTC.

The chain joins TRBV6-5 to TRBJ1-2, with D possibly matching TRBD1 (6 bases). CDR3 size: 15 residues. Germline CDR1 reads MNHEY; CDR2 reads SVGAGI. Trimming took off 2 bases at V and 7 bases at J, with 17 bases between the two ends. The CDR3 DNA reads as TGTGCCAGCAGTTACGTCCCTCGGGGGGCTAGTGGCTACACCTTC. Protein: CASSYVPRGASGYTF.

The chain couples TRBV5-4 to TRBJ2-3; 12 bases agree with TRBD2. Per germline, CDR1 SGHNT and CDR2 YYREEE (reference sequence). This CDR3 comprises 16 residues. V shed 3 bases, J shed 3 bases, and the junction held 5 bases outside the gene matches. The CDR3 bases are TGTGCCAGCAGCTCCCGGACTAGCGGGATTACAGATACGCAGTATTTT. This sequence encodes CASSSRTSGITDTQYF.

The V call is TRBV7-2, the J call TRBJ2-1; D is possibly TRBD1 (5 bases). The CDR3 loop spans 14 amino acids. Germline values: CDR1 SGHTA, CDR2 FQGNSA. Trimming removed 2 bases at V and 1 base at J, with 6 bases between. The CDR3 DNA reads TGTGCCAGCAGCTTACAGGGTTCCTACAATGAGCAGTTCTTC. Protein: CASSLQGSYNEQFF.

The table lists this clone with many counts. The rearrangement links TRBV5-5 to TRBJ2-1; 10 positions match TRBD1. V lost 3 bases, J lost 3 bases, and 3 bases stayed unmatched. This CDR3 has 15 amino acids. Germline V gene sequence: CDR1 SGHKS, CDR2 YYEKEE (reference sequence). The chain's CDR3 is CASSSTGGGYNEQFF. The CDR3 DNA reads as TGTGCCAGCAGCTCGACAGGGGGCGGCTACAATGAGCAGTTCTTC.

This clone was counted only a few times. The V and J genes are TRBV11-1 and TRBJ2-1, with 7 nucleotides matching TRBD1. V shed 5 bases, J shed 8 bases, and the junction held 15 bases outside the gene matches. The CDR3 length is 16 residues. Germline lookup yields CDR1 SGHAT and CDR2 FQDESV (reference sequence). CDR3 sequence: CASSPGSMAGGYEQFF. The CDR3 bases are TGTGCCAGCAGCCCGGGGTCAATGGCAGGGGGTTATGAGCAGTTCTTC.

This sequence joins TRBV27 and TRBJ2-1; D might be TRBD1 (5 bases). Between the trimmed V and J ends, which lost 2 bases and 10 bases, there was a span of 12 bases. Germline CDR1 reads MNHEY; CDR2 reads SMNVEV (reference sequence). This CDR3 has 13 residues. CDR3 in amino acids: CASSLDQGTEQFF. CDR3 bases: TGTGCCAGCAGTTTAGACCAGGGAACGGAGCAGTTCTTC.

A single count supports this clone. The chain links TRBV9 to TRBJ2-7; 9 bases line up with TRBD2. This CDR3 contains 15 residues. CDR1 is SGDLS and CDR2 is YYNGEE in the germline V gene. V was clipped by 3 bases and J by 0 bases; unmatched bases: 4. Here the CDR3 reads CASSEGLASSYEQYF. CDR3 nucleotides: TGTGCCAGCAGCGAGGGACTAGCTAGCTCCTACGAGCAGTACTTC.

As concerns this clone: A read error may produce the germline difference seen at one junction end. V is TRBV5-1 and J is TRBJ2-4; TRBD1 agrees at 12 bases. The CDR3 sequence is 13 residues long. In germline, CDR1 is SGHRS, CDR2 YFSETQ. In DNA, the CDR3 is TGCGCCAGCAGCCTCCGGGACAGGGGGCTTTTGAACTTC. Translated: CASSLRDRGLLNF.

The chain has TRBV3-1 (or the pseudogene TRBV3-2) and TRBJ2-1, with D perhaps TRBD2 (6 bases). Trimming cost V 1 base and J 4 bases, with 8 bases left between them. Germline CDR1 reads LGHDT; CDR2 reads YNNKEL (reference sequence). This CDR3 spans 14 amino acids. Here the CDR3 DNA reads TGTGCCAGCAGCCAAGCGGGACTTTACAATGAGCAGTTCTTC. It specifies CASSQAGLYNEQFF.

The rearrangement uses TRBV7-6 and TRBJ1-2; D call uncertain. V was clipped by 4 bases and J by 8 bases, with 14 bases between them. The CDR3 has 13 residues. Germline values: CDR1 SGHVS, CDR2 FNYEAQ. This CDR3 reads CASSSQRAGGYTF. The CDR3 DNA follows: TGTGCCAGCAGCTCCCAAAGGGCGGGAGGCTACACCTTC.

The J gene is TRBJ1-2, the V gene TRBV6-2 or TRBV6-3; D remains unclear. The CDR3 consists of 15 residues. The V end lost 2 bases, the J end lost 6 bases, and 16 bases lay between the germline ends. In germline, CDR1 is MNHEY, CDR2 SVGEGT. CDR3 DNA sequence: TGTGCCAGCAGTTACGGGGAGGGAAGTGGAGATGGCTACACCTTC. It encodes CASSYGEGSGDGYTF.

This clone was seen a single time. V and J are TRBV28 and TRBJ2-3; 7 positions match TRBD1. Trimming cost V 3 bases and J 2 bases; bases outside gene matches: 5. Germline V gene sequence: CDR1 MDHEN, CDR2 SYDVKM. The CDR3 covers 15 residues. CDR3 loop: CASSLTGIPTDTQYF. The CDR3 nucleotides read TGTGCCAGCAGTTTGACAGGGATACCCACAGATACGCAGTATTTT.

This clone was picked up one time. This rearrangement joins TRBV3-1 (or the pseudogene TRBV3-2) to TRBJ2-3, with a possible D match to TRBD2 (7 bases). V lost 4 bases and J 2 bases, leaving 25 bases between the germline ends. Germline values: CDR1 LGHDT, CDR2 YNNKEL (reference sequence). This CDR3 contains 19 residues. The CDR3, as DNA: TGTGCCAGCAGCCGCCTCTCTATGTGGGGGGGCCGGTACACAGATACGCAGTATTTT. Its protein product is CASSRLSMWGGRYTDTQYF.

This clone showed up just a few times. V gene TRBV5-1 combines with J gene TRBJ2-7; 10 bases fit TRBD2. Germline CDR1 and CDR2: SGHRS and YFSETQ. The J segment lost 5 bases and the V segment lost 1 base, leaving 9 bases of the junction unmatched. The CDR3 extends over 16 amino acids. The CDR3 nucleotides read TGCGCCAGCAGCTTGTCTCCTAGCGGGAGTTTTGACGAGCAGTACTTC. It translates to CASSLSPSGSFDEQYF.

The chain has TRBV7-2 and TRBJ2-7; D might be TRBD1 (6 bases). This CDR3 has 13 amino acids. Trimming removed 1 base at V and 2 bases at J, with 6 bases between. The germline gives CDR1 SGHTA, CDR2 FQGNSA. CDR3 in DNA: TGTGCCAGCAGCTTAGGGGGGCCCTACGAGCAGTACTTC. It encodes CASSLGGPYEQYF.

This chain joins TRBV2 and TRBJ2-6, with D possibly TRBD2 on 5 matching bases. V lost 8 bases and J 0 bases, leaving 11 bases between the germline ends. This CDR3 contains 15 residues. The germline V gene encodes CDR1 SNHLY and CDR2 FYNNEI. This CDR3 is CASFFGVSGANVLTF. DNA for the CDR3: TGTGCCAGCTTCTTCGGGGTCTCTGGGGCCAACGTCCTGACTTTC.

The V gene is TRBV30, the J gene TRBJ1-1; the D gene is possibly TRBD1 (5 bases). This CDR3 region has 14 residues. In germline, CDR1 is GTSNPN, CDR2 SVGIG (reference sequence). Trimming took 4 bases from V and 4 from J, leaving 16 bases between them. For the CDR3, the DNA is TGTGCCTGGATCCCCCCGGGGGTGAGCACTGAAGCTTTCTTT. This translates into CAWIPPGVSTEAFF.

Many counts were recorded for this clone. The DNA for the CDR3 is TGTGCCAGCACCCACCGTGGTCCGGTCGACGAGCAGTACTTC. This encodes CASTHRGPVDEQYF. The chain joins TRBV27 to TRBJ2-7; D unclear. V was cut by 7 bases and J by 5 bases, with 18 bases left in between. There are 14 residues in the CDR3. The germline gives CDR1 MNHEY, CDR2 SMNVEV (reference sequence).

A single count supports this clone. This chain joins TRBV5-1 and TRBJ2-1; no clear D. Germline CDR1 SGHRS, CDR2 YFSETQ. V gave up 4 bases and J gave up 2 bases, with 13 bases separating them. This CDR3 has 15 residues. The CDR3 sequence is CASSTPGLAYNEQFF. CDR3 DNA: TGCGCCAGCAGCACCCCCGGCCTAGCCTACAATGAGCAGTTCTTC.

This clone came up a few times. The chain carries TRBV30 and TRBJ1-1, with TRBD1 identical over 7 bases. There are 15 residues in the CDR3. Germline trimming cut 4 bases from V and 0 bases from J; bases unmatched to any gene: 8. From germline, CDR1 is GTSNPN and CDR2 SVGIG (reference sequence). For the CDR3, the DNA is TGTGCCTGGACCCTAGGGGGACAGATGAACACTGAAGCTTTCTTT. Translation gives CAWTLGGQMNTEAFF.

The rearrangement links TRBV5-1 to TRBJ1-5; the D gene is possibly TRBD1 (5 bases). Germline-derived CDR1 and CDR2 are SGHRS and YFSETQ. V was cut by 4 bases and J by 0 bases, with 11 bases left in between. This CDR3 has 15 residues. The CDR3: CASSPGHLSNQPQHF. The CDR3 DNA reads TGCGCCAGCAGCCCCGGACATCTTAGCAATCAGCCCCAGCATTTT.

The J gene is TRBJ1-2, the V gene TRBV27; D remains ambiguous. This CDR3 spans 15 amino acids. Germline CDR1 and CDR2: MNHEY and SMNVEV (reference sequence). V dropped 3 bases and J dropped 4 bases, with 15 bases sitting between them. As DNA, the CDR3 is TGTGCCAGCAGTTTGTCCAACGGGCGGGGCTATGGCTACACCTTC. This sequence encodes CASSLSNGRGYGYTF.

This rearrangement joins TRBV3-1 (or the pseudogene TRBV3-2) to TRBJ2-3, with D unresolved. The germline CDR1 and CDR2 sequences are LGHDT and YNNKEL (reference sequence). The CDR3 extends over 15 amino acids. V lost 0 bases to trimming and J lost 4 bases, with 11 bases between them. The CDR3 region is CASSQDGWPADTQYF. The CDR3 DNA reads as TGTGCCAGCAGCCAAGACGGGTGGCCTGCAGATACGCAGTATTTT.

The chain combines TRBV6-5 with TRBJ2-2; D might be TRBD1 (6 bases). The length of the CDR3 is 16 residues. The V gene lost 0 bases and the J gene lost 2 bases, with 10 bases spanning the gap. Germline V gene lookup returns CDR1 MNHEY and CDR2 SVGAGI. The CDR3, as DNA: TGTGCCAGCAGTTACTCGGGACACCTCAACACCGGGGAGCTGTTTTTT. Amino acids: CASSYSGHLNTGELFF.

The V gene is TRBV12-3 or TRBV12-4, the J gene TRBJ1-1; weak D call: TRBD1 (5 bases). V lost 8 bases and J lost 4, with 14 bases in between. This CDR3 has 13 amino acids. CDR3 nucleotides: TGTGCCAGCCTCCTCGGGGGGGGCACTGAAGCTTTCTTT. Encoded protein: CASLLGGGTEAFF.

The V call is TRBV9, the J call TRBJ2-1; TRBD2 might be the D (6 bases). Germline assignment: CDR1 SGDLS and CDR2 YYNGEE. This CDR3 is built from 16 residues. Trimming took off 1 base at V and 4 bases at J, with 15 bases between the two ends. The CDR3 loop reads CASSVLRTNPYNEQFF. The CDR3 DNA reads as TGTGCCAGCAGCGTACTCCGGACTAACCCGTACAATGAGCAGTTCTTC. The complete variable domain, with remaining parts taken from reference TRBV9 and TRBJ2-1, reads DSGVTQTPKHLITATGQRVTLRCSPRSGDLSVYWYQQSLDQGLQFLIQYYNGEERAKGNILERFSAQQFPDLHSELNLSSLELGDSALYFCASSVLRTNPYNEQFFGPGTRLTVL.

The rearrangement uses TRBV5-5 and TRBJ2-3, with 9 nucleotides matching TRBD1. The CDR3 covers 17 residues. Germline V gene lookup returns CDR1 SGHKS and CDR2 YYEKEE (reference sequence). V lost 4 bases, J lost 4 bases, and 13 bases stayed unmatched. In nucleotides, the CDR3 is TGTGCCAGCAGCCGGGGACAGGGTGAAAACCTTCCAGATACGCAGTATTTT. Protein sequence: CASSRGQGENLPDTQYF.